The 16 T cell receptor beta chains below come from one sample, sequenced in a study of monozygotic twins with inflammatory bowel disease. TCRdb reanalyzed the 5' RACE reads and collapses them to one entry per CDR3 protein, without DNA. Here the sample table reports 90,000 to 110,000 distinct CDR3 sequences. Sequenced sample: blood. The receptors were sampled from a human donor with ulcerative colitis or Crohn's disease, or a healthy co-twin of an affected twin (not recorded which).

The chain joins TRBV20-1 to TRBJ2-1; TCRdb indicates TRBD2, and absent DNA this call remains unverified. The CDR3 is made up of 16 amino acids. Germline CDR1 reads DFQATT; CDR2 reads SNEGSKA (reference sequence). The CDR3 loop is CSARGGRDYFVGEQFF.

CDR3: CASSPGQGTTEAFF. This sequence joins TRBV9 and TRBJ1-1; there is no DNA to check the TCRdb D call of TRBD1. The length of the CDR3 is 14 residues. The germline gives CDR1 SGDLS, CDR2 YYNGEE.

The chain has TRBV12-3 or TRBV12-4 and TRBJ2-2. This CDR3 is built from 14 residues. CDR3 in amino acids: CASRSSANTGELFF.

The V and J genes are TRBV6-2 or TRBV6-3 and TRBJ2-3; TCRdb calls TRBD2, which cannot be checked without DNA. This CDR3 has 14 residues. Germline V gene data show CDR1 as MNHEY and CDR2 as SVGEGT. The CDR3 spells CASSYSGPTDTQYF.

This chain connects TRBV20-1 to TRBJ2-7; TCRdb selects TRBD2, and the lack of DNA leaves this call unchecked. The CDR3 has 16 amino acids. Germline CDR1 is DFQATT and CDR2 is SNEGSKA (reference sequence). The CDR3 loop is CSATRPPGTSKPGQYF.

The rearrangement uses TRBV19 and TRBJ2-4; TCRdb's D call of TRBD1 is untestable without DNA. Germline V CDR1 and CDR2: LNHDA, SQIVND (reference sequence). The CDR3 length is 14 residues. The CDR3 loop reads CASSSREAKNIQYF.

This chain connects TRBV28 to TRBJ2-7; TCRdb's D gene call, TRBD2, goes unchecked for lack of DNA. The CDR3 covers 16 residues. From germline, CDR1 is MDHEN and CDR2 SYDVKM. The CDR3 loop is CASSFTGLAASYEQYF.

This chain joins TRBV5-1 and TRBJ1-2. The CDR3 is 15 residues long. CDR1 SGHRS and CDR2 YFSETQ come from the germline V gene. The chain's CDR3 is CASSLAGDLDYGYTF.

The chain recombines TRBV24-1 with TRBJ2-3; TCRdb gives TRBD1 as the D gene, but with no DNA this cannot be confirmed. Germline V gene data show CDR1 as KGHDR and CDR2 as SFDVKD. This CDR3 contains 18 residues. CDR3 in amino acids: CATSDTGTGVWSTDTQYF.

The chain combines TRBV7-2 with TRBJ1-4; TCRdb selects TRBD1, and the lack of DNA leaves this call unchecked. Germline V gene data show CDR1 as SGHTA and CDR2 as FQGNSA. The CDR3 runs 14 residues. Here the CDR3 reads CASSPDHTGEKLFF.

The J gene is TRBJ2-2, the V gene TRBV5-6; without DNA, the TCRdb call of TRBD2 cannot be checked. Germline V gives CDR1 SGHDT, CDR2 YYEEEE. The CDR3 is 17 residues long. CDR3: CASSPIASGGTAGELFF.

The rearrangement links TRBV5-5 to TRBJ2-2; TCRdb reports TRBD1, a call that lacks DNA to check it against. Germline V CDR1 and CDR2: SGHKS, YYEKEE (reference sequence). This CDR3 contains 16 residues. CDR3 sequence: CASSWYRGVVTGELFF.

This sequence joins TRBV7-8 and TRBJ2-1; TCRdb's assignment of TRBD2 cannot be checked, as there is no DNA. Germline values: CDR1 SGHVS, CDR2 FQNEAQ. The CDR3 covers 18 residues. The CDR3 protein is CASSERAFSGSSYNEQFF.

V usage is TRBV6-5 and J usage is TRBJ2-7. This CDR3 is built from 11 residues. The germline gives CDR1 MNHEY, CDR2 SVGAGI. CDR3 in amino acids: CASSYSGEQYF.

The chain employs TRBV4-3 and TRBJ2-5; TCRdb's D call of TRBD2 is untestable without DNA. This CDR3 spans 19 amino acids. Germline V lookup: CDR1 LGHNA, CDR2 YSLEER. The CDR3 sequence is CASSQDRRTSGSPRETQYF.

This CDR3 is CASSKLGMSAEQFF. The genes are TRBV11-2 and TRBJ2-1. Germline-derived CDR1 and CDR2 are SGHAT and FQNNGV. The CDR3 totals 14 residues. Looking up the rest from reference TRBV11-2 and TRBJ2-1 gives the full variable domain: EAGVAQSPRYKIIEKRQSVAFWCNPISGHATLYWYQQILGQGPKLLIQFQNNGVVDDSQLPKDRFSAERLKGVDSTLKIQPAKLEDSAVYLCASSKLGMSAEQFFGPGTRLTVL.